Listed here is a single T cell receptor beta chain. The sample originates from a study of blood T cell repertoires in COVID-19. The CDR3 contains 16 residues. CDR1 KGHDR and CDR2 SFDVKD come from the germline V gene. V lost 4 bases and J lost 4, with 19 bases in between. Method: immunoSEQ multiplex PCR; TCRdb's copy keeps in-frame clones and lacks some. Counted here are under 150,000 clones, 75% to 90% occurring once; the ten biggest clones make up under 4.5%. Sequenced sample: PBMCs or T cells enriched from blood (not recorded which). The chain has TRBV24-1 and TRBJ2-7, with D perhaps matching TRBD2 (6 bases). This receptor was identified in a man aged 50 or older in a cohort exposed to, infected with or recovered from COVID-19 (not recorded which). CDR3 sequence: CATSDPKEGRSYEQYF. For the CDR3, the DNA is TGTGCCACCAGTGACCCTAAGGAGGGAAGGTCGTACGAGCAGTACTTC.